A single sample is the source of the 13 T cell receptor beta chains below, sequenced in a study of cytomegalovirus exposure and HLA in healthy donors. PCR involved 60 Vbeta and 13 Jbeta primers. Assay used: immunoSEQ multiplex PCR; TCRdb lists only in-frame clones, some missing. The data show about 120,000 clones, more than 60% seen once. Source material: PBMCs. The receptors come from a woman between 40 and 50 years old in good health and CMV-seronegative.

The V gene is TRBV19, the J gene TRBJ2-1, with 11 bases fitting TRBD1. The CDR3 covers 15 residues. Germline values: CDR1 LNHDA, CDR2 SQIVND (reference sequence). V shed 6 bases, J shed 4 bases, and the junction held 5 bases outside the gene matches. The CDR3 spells CASRMGQGVYNEQFF. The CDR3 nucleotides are TGTGCCAGTAGGATGGGACAGGGGGTATACAATGAGCAGTTCTTC.

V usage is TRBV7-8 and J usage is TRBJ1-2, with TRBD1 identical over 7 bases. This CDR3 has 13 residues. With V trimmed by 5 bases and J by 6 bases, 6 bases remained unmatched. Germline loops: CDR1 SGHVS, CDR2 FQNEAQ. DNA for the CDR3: TGTGCCAGCAGCCTAACAGGGGCTCATGGCTACACCTTC. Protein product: CASSLTGAHGYTF.

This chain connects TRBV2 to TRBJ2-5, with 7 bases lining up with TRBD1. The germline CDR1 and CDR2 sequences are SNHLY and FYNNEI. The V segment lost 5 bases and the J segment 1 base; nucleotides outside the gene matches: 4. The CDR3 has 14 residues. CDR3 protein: CASSTNRGQETQYF. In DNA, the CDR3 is TGTGCCAGCAGTACCAACAGGGGCCAAGAGACCCAGTACTTC.

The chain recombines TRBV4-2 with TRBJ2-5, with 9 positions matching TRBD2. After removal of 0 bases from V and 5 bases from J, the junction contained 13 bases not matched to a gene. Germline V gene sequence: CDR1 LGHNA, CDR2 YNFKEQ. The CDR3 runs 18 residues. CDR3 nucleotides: TGTGCCAGCAGCCAAGACGGTATGGGCGGGAGGGCCGGGGAGACCCAGTACTTC. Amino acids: CASSQDGMGGRAGETQYF.

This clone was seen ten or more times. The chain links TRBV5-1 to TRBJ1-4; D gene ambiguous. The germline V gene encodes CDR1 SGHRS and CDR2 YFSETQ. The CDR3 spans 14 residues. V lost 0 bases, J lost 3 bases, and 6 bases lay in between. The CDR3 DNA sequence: TGCGCCAGCAGCTTGGCTACCTCTAATGAAAAACTGTTTTTT. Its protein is CASSLATSNEKLFF. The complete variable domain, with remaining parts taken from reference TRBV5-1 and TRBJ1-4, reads KAGVTQTPRYLIKTRGQQVTLSCSPISGHRSVSWYQQTPGQGLQFLFEYFSETQRNKGNFPGRFSGRQFSNSRSEMNVSTLELGDSALYLCASSLATSNEKLFFGSGTQLSVL.

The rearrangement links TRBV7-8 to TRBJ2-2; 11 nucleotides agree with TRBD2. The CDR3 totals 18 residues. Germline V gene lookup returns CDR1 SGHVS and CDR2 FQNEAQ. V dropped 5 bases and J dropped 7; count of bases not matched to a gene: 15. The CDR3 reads CASSATGTSGLVGGELFF. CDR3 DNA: TGTGCCAGCAGCGCCACCGGGACTAGCGGCCTAGTTGGCGGGGAGCTGTTTTTT.

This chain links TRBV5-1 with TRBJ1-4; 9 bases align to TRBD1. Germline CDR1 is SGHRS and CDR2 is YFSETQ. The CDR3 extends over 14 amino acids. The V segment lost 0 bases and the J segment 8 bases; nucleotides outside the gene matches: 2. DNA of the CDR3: TGCGCCAGCAGCTTGGACAGGGGGCACGAAAAACTGTTTTTT. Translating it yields CASSLDRGHEKLFF. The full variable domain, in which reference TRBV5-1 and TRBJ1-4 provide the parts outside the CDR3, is KAGVTQTPRYLIKTRGQQVTLSCSPISGHRSVSWYQQTPGQGLQFLFEYFSETQRNKGNFPGRFSGRQFSNSRSEMNVSTLELGDSALYLCASSLDRGHEKLFFGSGTQLSVL.

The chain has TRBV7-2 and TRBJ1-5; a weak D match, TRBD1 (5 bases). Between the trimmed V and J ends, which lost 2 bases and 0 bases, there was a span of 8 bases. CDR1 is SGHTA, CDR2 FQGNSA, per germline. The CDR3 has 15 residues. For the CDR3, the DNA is TGTGCCAGCAGCTTATTGGGGCGTAGCAATCAGCCCCAGCATTTT. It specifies CASSLLGRSNQPQHF. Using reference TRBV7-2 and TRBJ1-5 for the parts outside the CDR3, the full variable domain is GAGVSQSPSNKVTEKGKDVELRCDPISGHTALYWYRQSLGQGLEFLIYFQGNSAPDKSGLPSDRFSAERTGGSVSTLTIQRTQQEDSAVYLCASSLLGRSNQPQHFGDGTRLSIL.

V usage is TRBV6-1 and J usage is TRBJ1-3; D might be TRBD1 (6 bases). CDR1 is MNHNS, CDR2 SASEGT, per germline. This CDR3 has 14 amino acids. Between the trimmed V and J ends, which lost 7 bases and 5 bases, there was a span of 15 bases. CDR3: CASILGGPRNTIYF. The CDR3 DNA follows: TGTGCCAGCATTCTCGGGGGGCCAAGAAACACCATATATTTT.

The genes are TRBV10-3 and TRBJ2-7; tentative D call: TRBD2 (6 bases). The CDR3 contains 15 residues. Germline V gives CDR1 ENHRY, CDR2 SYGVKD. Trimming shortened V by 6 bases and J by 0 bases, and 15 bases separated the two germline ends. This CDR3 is CAISSGHTNSYEQYF. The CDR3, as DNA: TGTGCCATCAGCAGCGGGCATACTAACTCCTACGAGCAGTACTTC.

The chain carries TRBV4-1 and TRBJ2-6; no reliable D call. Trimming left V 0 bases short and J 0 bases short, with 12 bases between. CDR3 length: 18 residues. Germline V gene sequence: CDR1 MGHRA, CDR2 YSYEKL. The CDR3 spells CASSQEGSVNSGANVLTF. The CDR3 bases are TGCGCCAGCAGCCAAGAGGGCAGTGTTAACTCTGGGGCCAACGTCCTGACTTTC.

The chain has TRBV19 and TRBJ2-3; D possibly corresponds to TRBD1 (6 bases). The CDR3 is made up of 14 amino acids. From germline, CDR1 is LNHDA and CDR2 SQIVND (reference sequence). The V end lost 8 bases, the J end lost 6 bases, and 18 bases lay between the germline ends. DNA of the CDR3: TGTGCCAGTCAACCCACAGGGAATCGGGATACGCAGTATTTT. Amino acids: CASQPTGNRDTQYF.

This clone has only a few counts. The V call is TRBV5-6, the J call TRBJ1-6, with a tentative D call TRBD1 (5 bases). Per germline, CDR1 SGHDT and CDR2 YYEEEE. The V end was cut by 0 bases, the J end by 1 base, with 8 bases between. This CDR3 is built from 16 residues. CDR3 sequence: CASSLEGLSYNSPLHF. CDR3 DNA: TGTGCCAGCAGCTTGGAGGGGCTTTCCTATAATTCACCCCTCCACTTT.